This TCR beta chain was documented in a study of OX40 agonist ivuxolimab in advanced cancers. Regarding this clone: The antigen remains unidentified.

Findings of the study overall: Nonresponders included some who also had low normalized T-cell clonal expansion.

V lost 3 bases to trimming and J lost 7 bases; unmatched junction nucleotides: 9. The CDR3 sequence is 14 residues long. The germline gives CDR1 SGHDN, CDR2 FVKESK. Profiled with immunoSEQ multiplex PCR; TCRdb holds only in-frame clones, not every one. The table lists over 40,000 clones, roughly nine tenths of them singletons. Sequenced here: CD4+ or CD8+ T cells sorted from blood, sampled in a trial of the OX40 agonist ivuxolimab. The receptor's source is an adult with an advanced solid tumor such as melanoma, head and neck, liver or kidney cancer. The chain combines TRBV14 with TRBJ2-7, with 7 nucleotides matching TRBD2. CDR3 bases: TGTGCCAGCAGCCACCATGCGGGAGTAGGGGAGCAGTACTTC. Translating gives CASSHHAGVGEQYF.